This TCR beta chain derives from a study of blood T cell repertoires in COVID-19. Turning to the study itself: The United States, Italy and Spain were the sources of the acute and convalescent COVID-19 samples. PBMCs, B-cell-depleted T cells, or T cells provided the cDNA or gDNA that made up the material.

This clone is a singleton in its sample. CDR1 is WNHNN, CDR2 SYGVQD, per germline (reference sequence). This CDR3 has 16 amino acids. V lost 0 bases, J lost 4 bases, and 16 bases lay in between. Original methodology: Nucleated cell number was recorded as an estimate derived from reference gene primer amplification. Measured with immunoSEQ multiplex PCR; TCRdb has only the in-frame clones, and not every one. V and J calls plus clone size are reproduced from that table; the DNA served to infer D and trimming. The sample has roughly 700,000 clones, around 89% seen once; the top ten hold roughly 0.25%. The chain is built from TRBV10-1 and TRBJ2-7; D call uncertain. The sample consisted of peripheral blood. The receptor was derived from a woman aged 18 to 35 with acute or convalescent COVID-19. CDR3 nucleotides: TGCGCCAGCAGTGAGTCCCCCGTGCGCCTCGGTTACGAGCAGTACTTC. Its translation is CASSESPVRLGYEQYF.